This paragraph covers one T cell receptor beta chain sequence. Its antigen remains unknown. cDNA molecules carried unique molecular identifiers, and template switching added a universal primer site. Each CDR3 protein gets one entry after TCRdb re-called the 5' RACE reads with MiXCR. The sample records 1.5 million to 2 million distinct CDR3 sequences, less than 35% being singletons. There were only healthy Caucasians among the donors. These data are taken from a study of identical twins. Germline assignment: CDR1 KGHDR and CDR2 SFDVKD. The CDR3 spans 16 residues. Trimming cost V 3 bases and J 0 bases; bases outside gene matches: 5. Study conclusions and caveats: Fewer insertions were carried by abundant cord blood beta clonotypes, but none was seen in memory repertoires. Alpha sequences that were out-of-frame and twin-shared showed an excess of low generation probability.

The receptor's source is a newborn girl in good health. V and J are TRBV24-1 and TRBJ2-3; the match to TRBD1 covers 7 bases. Input material: cord blood. The CDR3 reads CATSDQGVPSTDTQYF. Here the CDR3 DNA reads TGTGCCACCAGTGATCAGGGGGTTCCTAGCACAGATACGCAGTATTTT.